One sample yielded the 10 T cell receptor beta chains listed below, sequenced in a study of PD-1 blockade in classical Hodgkin lymphoma. Every patient experienced relapse after autologous stem cell transplantation, and brentuximab vedotin exposure varied. Data came from immunoSEQ multiplex PCR; TCRdb stores just in-frame clones and leaves some out. The profile shows about 59,000 clones, roughly 90% of them singletons. The input for sequencing was peripheral blood mononuclear cells (PBMCs), taken at baseline. The receptors were sampled from a human donor with classical Hodgkin lymphoma.

V gene TRBV27 combines with J gene TRBJ2-3; TRBD2 matches at 8 bases. V gave up 5 bases and J gave up 1 base; unmatched junction bases: 8. The CDR3 loop spans 16 amino acids. CDR1 is MNHEY and CDR2 is SMNVEV in the germline V gene (reference sequence). The DNA of the CDR3 is TGTGCCAGCAGTCACTCCCGCGGGGGGCGCACAGATACGCAGTATTTT. Translating gives CASSHSRGGRTDTQYF.

The V call is TRBV6-5, the J call TRBJ2-2; D call uncertain. Trimming left V 0 bases short and J 1 base short, with 6 bases between. Germline loops: CDR1 MNHEY, CDR2 SVGAGI. This CDR3 spans 15 amino acids. In DNA, the CDR3 is TGTGCCAGCAGTTACTCGAGGTGGAACACCGGGGAGCTGTTTTTT. Translated, it gives CASSYSRWNTGELFF.

The rearrangement links TRBV7-6 to TRBJ2-7; 8 nucleotides align to TRBD2. V was pared by 5 bases and J by 3 bases, with 6 bases of the junction left unmatched. Germline V gene data show CDR1 as SGHVS and CDR2 as FNYEAQ. This CDR3 contains 14 residues. CDR3 DNA sequence: TGTGCCAGCAGCCCCGGGAGGGGCGGCTACGAGCAGTACTTC. This encodes CASSPGRGGYEQYF.

The V and J genes are TRBV18 and TRBJ2-7; weak D call: TRBD1 (6 bases). Germline CDR1 is KGHSH and CDR2 is LQKENI. This CDR3 is built from 16 residues. Trimming took off 1 base at V and 0 bases at J, with 13 bases between the two ends. The CDR3 DNA reads as TGTGCCAGCTCACCACGATCAGGGGCGAGCTCCTACGAGCAGTACTTC. This sequence encodes CASSPRSGASSYEQYF.

The rearrangement links TRBV7-9 to TRBJ2-7, with D hard to call. The CDR3 totals 15 residues. Deletions cut 4 bases from V and 4 bases from J, with 17 bases between. Germline V gene data show CDR1 as SEHNR and CDR2 as FQNEAQ (reference sequence). Here the CDR3 DNA reads TGTGCCAGCAGCTCCGTACAGAGCTCACCTTACGAGCAGTACTTC. It codes for CASSSVQSSPYEQYF.

The chain uses TRBV28 and TRBJ2-7; D unclear. V was trimmed by 5 bases and J by 6 bases, leaving 14 bases between them. The germline V gene encodes CDR1 MDHEN and CDR2 SYDVKM. The CDR3 runs to 13 residues. In nucleotides, the CDR3 is TGTGCCAGCAGTAGCCCAGGAAGGAGCGAGCAGTACTTC. It yields the protein CASSSPGRSEQYF.

This chain connects TRBV13 to TRBJ2-1; 7 nucleotides align to TRBD2. Germline CDR1 is PRHDT and CDR2 is FYEKMQ (reference sequence). The CDR3 is 15 residues long. The trim removed 2 bases at V and 0 bases at J, leaving 1 base unmatched. The chain's CDR3 is CASSLLAASYNEQFF. CDR3 nucleotide sequence: TGTGCCAGCAGCTTACTAGCGGCCTCCTACAATGAGCAGTTCTTC. Together with reference TRBV13 and TRBJ2-1, the CDR3 gives the full variable domain: AAGVIQSPRHLIKEKRETATLKCYPIPRHDTVYWYQQGPGQDPQFLISFYEKMQSDKGSIPDRFSAQQFSDYHSELNMSSLELGDSALYFCASSLLAASYNEQFFGPGTRLTVL.

This clone showed up just a few times. J is TRBJ1-5 and V is TRBV4-2, with 10 positions matching TRBD1. The CDR3 covers 15 residues. Per germline, CDR1 LGHNA and CDR2 YNFKEQ. V trimming: 3 bases; J trimming: 6 bases; junction bases outside the gene matches: 5. CDR3 amino acids: CASSQTGGDGQPQHF. In DNA, the CDR3 is TGTGCCAGCAGCCAGACAGGGGGCGATGGTCAGCCCCAGCATTTT.

The chain uses TRBV2 and TRBJ1-2, with D perhaps matching TRBD1 (5 bases). This CDR3 has 14 residues. Germline CDR1 SNHLY, CDR2 FYNNEI. Trimming pared 6 bases from V and 0 bases from J, leaving 11 bases between. The CDR3 protein is CASRGQGTNYGYTF. The CDR3 nucleotides are TGTGCCAGCAGAGGACAAGGCACTAACTATGGCTACACCTTC. The full variable domain, rest sourced from reference TRBV2 and TRBJ1-2, is EPEVTQTPSHQVTQMGQEVILRCVPISNHLYFYWYRQILGQKVEFLVSFYNNEISEKSEIFDDQFSVERPDGSNFTLKIRSTKLEDSAMYFCASRGQGTNYGYTFGSGTRLTVV.

The chain recombines TRBV9 with TRBJ2-5; the D call may be TRBD1 or TRBD2 (5 bases each). The CDR3 is 13 residues long. Trimming pared 3 bases from V and 5 bases from J, leaving 11 bases between. Germline V gene sequence: CDR1 SGDLS, CDR2 YYNGEE. The CDR3 DNA reads TGTGCCAGCAGCGGGACGGGGCGGGAGACCCAGTACTTC. Its translation is CASSGTGRETQYF.